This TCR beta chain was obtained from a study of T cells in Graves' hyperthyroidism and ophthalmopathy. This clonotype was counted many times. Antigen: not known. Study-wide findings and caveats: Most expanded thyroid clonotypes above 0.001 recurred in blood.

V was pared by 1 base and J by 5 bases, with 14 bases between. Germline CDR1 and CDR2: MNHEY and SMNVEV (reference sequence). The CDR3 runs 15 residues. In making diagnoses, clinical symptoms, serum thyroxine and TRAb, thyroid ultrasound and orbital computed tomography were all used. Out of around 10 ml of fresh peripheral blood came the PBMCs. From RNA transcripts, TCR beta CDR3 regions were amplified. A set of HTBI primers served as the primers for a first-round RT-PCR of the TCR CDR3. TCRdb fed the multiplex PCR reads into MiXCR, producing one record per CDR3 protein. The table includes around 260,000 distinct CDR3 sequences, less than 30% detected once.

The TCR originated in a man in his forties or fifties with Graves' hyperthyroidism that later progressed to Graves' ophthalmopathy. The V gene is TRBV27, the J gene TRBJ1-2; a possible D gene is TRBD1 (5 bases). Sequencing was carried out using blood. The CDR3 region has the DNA TGTGCCAGCAGTTTATACACAGGAATGGGGTATGGCTACACCTTC. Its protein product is CASSLYTGMGYGYTF.